This T cell receptor beta chain stems from a study of blood T cell repertoires in COVID-19. Looking at the study overall: Samples came from the United States, Italy and Spain, spanning acute and convalescent COVID-19. Sources were T cells, B-cell-depleted T cells, or PBMCs; the material itself was cDNA or gDNA.

Per the authors' pipeline: The authors estimated nucleated cell counts from reference gene primer amplification. TCRdb's table, derived via immunoSEQ multiplex PCR, lists solely in-frame clones and lacks some. The D gene and trimming were derived from the DNA, and the V and J assignments and clone size from that table. This sample has approximately 150,000 clones, with 80% found just once. Clinical histories supplied by participants themselves formed the basis of cohort assignment. The germline gives CDR1 SEHNR, CDR2 FQNEAQ (reference sequence). This CDR3 has 14 amino acids. V was pared by 4 bases and J by 1 base, with 7 bases between.

Sequenced input: PBMCs or T cells enriched from blood (not recorded which). This chain connects TRBV7-9 to TRBJ2-2; D is unclear. The source of this sequence is a man aged 40-50 years who had recovered from COVID-19. The DNA for the CDR3 is TGTGCCAGCAGCTCCCCCTGGAACACCGGGGAGCTGTTTTTT. It is translated as CASSSPWNTGELFF.